The 32 T cell receptor beta chains given below trace back to one sample, sequenced in a study of T cell repertoires in cytomegalovirus infection. Antigen specificity for these receptors is unknown. TCRdb reanalysed the reads using MiXCR and keeps one entry per CDR3 protein. The sample records approximately 220,000 distinct CDR3 sequences, 38% being singletons. This specimen consisted of CD8+ T cells from cultured PBMCs, obtained from culture after CMV antigen stimulation. Every receptor here comes from a human donor in good health (CMV status not recorded). Some clones in this sample may be carry-over from other donors' samples.

The chain couples TRBV12-3 or TRBV12-4 to TRBJ1-2; 7 bases line up with TRBD1. V shed 10 bases and J 2 bases; nucleotides not matched to a gene: 16. This CDR3 has 16 amino acids. The CDR3 loop reads CAITFLDRESNYGYTF. In DNA, the CDR3 is TGTGCCATTACATTTCTCGACAGGGAATCCAACTATGGCTACACCTTC.

The chain recombines TRBV14 with TRBJ1-4; a weak D match, TRBD1 (5 bases). V lost 4 bases and J 6 bases, leaving 9 bases between the germline ends. The CDR3 runs 13 residues. Germline lookup yields CDR1 SGHDN and CDR2 FVKESK. CDR3 sequence: CASSPGTHEKLFF. The CDR3 bases are TGTGCCAGCAGCCCCGGGACCCATGAAAAACTGTTTTTT. The whole variable domain, remainder taken from reference TRBV14 and TRBJ1-4, is EAGVTQFPSHSVIEKGQTVTLRCDPISGHDNLYWYRRVMGKEIKFLLHFVKESKQDESGMPNNRFLAERTGGTYSTLKVQPAELEDSGVYFCASSPGTHEKLFFGSGTQLSVL.

The chain has TRBV12-3 or TRBV12-4 and TRBJ2-3; D not resolved. The CDR3 runs 11 residues. The CDR3 coding sequence is TGTGCTGGGGTATCTGCCGATACGCAGTATTTT. Amino acid sequence: CAGVSADTQYF.

This rearrangement joins TRBV29-1 to TRBJ2-7; D remains unclear. Trimming cost V 1 base and J 5 bases, with 6 bases left between them. CDR3 length: 11 amino acids. Germline assignment: CDR1 SQVTM and CDR2 ANQGSEA. This chain's CDR3 is CSVEGRDEQYF. CDR3 nucleotide sequence: TGCAGCGTTGAAGGTAGGGACGAGCAGTACTTC.

This clonotype was detected ten times or more. The chain joins TRBV7-2 to TRBJ2-3, with D perhaps matching TRBD1 (6 bases). From germline, CDR1 is SGHTA and CDR2 FQGNSA. The CDR3 loop spans 15 amino acids. V was shortened by 5 bases and J by 2 bases, with 14 bases between the two germline ends. In nucleotides, the CDR3 is TGTGCCAGCAGCCGGCTGGGGGCACTCACAGATACGCAGTATTTT. This encodes CASSRLGALTDTQYF.

This clonotype was picked up many times. The chain recombines TRBV7-8 with TRBJ2-7; 7 bases are a match to TRBD1. J gave up 3 bases and V 3 bases, and 14 bases lay outside the gene matches. Germline V gives CDR1 SGHVS, CDR2 FQNEAQ. CDR3 size: 17 residues. Here the CDR3 DNA reads TGTGCCAGCAGCTTGTCACTGATCGGGACAGATCTCTACGAGCAGTACTTC. Residues: CASSLSLIGTDLYEQYF.

CDR3 sequence (DNA): TGTGCCAGCATTCCCGGCACCGGGACACTCACCTACGAGCAGTACTTC. It is translated as CASIPGTGTLTYEQYF. This chain uses TRBV2 with TRBJ2-7; a possible D gene is TRBD1 (6 bases). Germline-derived CDR1 and CDR2 are SNHLY and FYNNEI. The CDR3 is 16 residues long. Trimming pared 7 bases from V and 2 bases from J, leaving 21 bases between. The whole variable domain, remainder taken from reference TRBV2 and TRBJ2-7, is EPEVTQTPSHQVTQMGQEVILRCVPISNHLYFYWYRQILGQKVEFLVSFYNNEISEKSEIFDDQFSVERPDGSNFTLKIRSTKLEDSAMYFCASIPGTGTLTYEQYFGPGTRLTVT.

This rearrangement joins TRBV12-3 or TRBV12-4 to TRBJ2-7; D gene uncertain. This CDR3 has 14 amino acids. The V end was cut by 5 bases, the J end by 2 bases, with 13 bases between. The CDR3 protein is CASSLLDATYEQYF. DNA of the CDR3: TGTGCCAGCAGTCTGTTGGACGCTACCTACGAGCAGTACTTC.

The chain uses TRBV11-2 and TRBJ2-7; perhaps TRBD1 as D (6 bases). Trimming removed 3 bases at V and 1 base at J, with 13 bases between. The CDR3 runs to 15 residues. CDR1 and CDR2 (germline): SGHAT, FQNNGV. DNA of the CDR3: TGTGCCAGCAGCTTGCCCGACAGGAGATCCTACGAGCAGTACTTC. Translated: CASSLPDRRSYEQYF.

The rearrangement links TRBV12-3 or TRBV12-4 to TRBJ2-5, with D hard to call. CDR3 length: 16 amino acids. The V and J ends lost 0 bases and 3 bases respectively, with 14 bases between them. CDR3 loop: CASSLALSGSEETQYF. Written as DNA, the CDR3 is TGTGCCAGCAGTTTAGCCCTTTCGGGTAGTGAAGAGACCCAGTACTTC.

This clonotype was picked up a small number of times. J is TRBJ2-7 and V is TRBV7-9; tentatively, D is TRBD1 (5 bases). The CDR3 runs to 16 residues. Between the trimmed V and J ends, which lost 6 bases and 5 bases, there was a span of 23 bases. Germline CDR1 SEHNR, CDR2 FQNEAQ (reference sequence). The CDR3 region is CASRPSLAPLQDEQYF. The DNA for the CDR3 is TGTGCCAGCAGGCCGTCTTTGGCGCCCCTACAGGACGAGCAGTACTTC. Based on the CDR3 plus reference TRBV7-9 and TRBJ2-7, the full variable domain is DTGVSQNPRHKITKRGQNVTFRCDPISEHNRLYWYRQTLGQGPEFLTYFQNEAQLEKSRLLSDRFSAERPKGSFSTLEIQRTEQGDSAMYLCASRPSLAPLQDEQYFGPGTRLTVT.

This clonotype was counted between two and nine times. The chain has TRBV11-2 and TRBJ1-2; D is uncertain. The CDR3 is 15 residues long. V shed 2 bases and J shed 0 bases, with 10 bases lying between them. CDR1 SGHAT and CDR2 FQNNGV come from the germline V gene. The CDR3 bases are TGTGCCAGCAGCTTAAGACTGGACCCTAACTATGGCTACACCTTC. Protein product: CASSLRLDPNYGYTF.

The chain couples TRBV7-9 to TRBJ1-5, with D possibly TRBD1 on 5 matching bases. The CDR3 loop spans 15 amino acids. Trimming took off 1 base at V and 7 bases at J, with 14 bases between the two ends. CDR1 and CDR2 from the germline V gene are SEHNR and FQNEAQ (reference sequence). CDR3 bases: TGTGCCAGCAGCTTAGGTTACGGGGGAGGACAGCCCCAGCATTTT. This codes for CASSLGYGGGQPQHF.

J is TRBJ2-7 and V is TRBV20-1; a possible D gene is TRBD2 (6 bases). CDR1 is DFQATT, CDR2 SNEGSKA, per germline (reference sequence). The V end lost 1 base, the J end lost 7 bases, and 11 bases lay between the germline ends. This CDR3 is built from 12 residues. The CDR3 DNA reads TGCAGTGCTAGAGGGGGGGAACGGGAGCAGTACTTC. This translates into CSARGGEREQYF.

The chain is built from TRBV6-2 or TRBV6-3 and TRBJ2-7; D not resolved. This CDR3 region has 14 residues. Germline V lookup: CDR1 MNHEY, CDR2 SVGEGT. The V end lost 3 bases, the J end lost 6 bases, and 15 bases lay between the germline ends. The CDR3 DNA is TGTGCCAGCAGTTATTCCTGGAGAAAGACCGAGCAGTACTTC. Its protein is CASSYSWRKTEQYF.

This clonotype was seen more than once but under ten times. The rearrangement uses TRBV12-3 or TRBV12-4 and TRBJ1-2; tentative D call: TRBD1 (5 bases). The CDR3 totals 12 residues. Between the trimmed V and J ends, which lost 6 bases and 8 bases, there was a span of 13 bases. CDR3 nucleotides: TGTGCCAGCAGGGCCCAGGGAATCGGCTACACCTTC. The encoded protein is CASRAQGIGYTF.

This clonotype showed up just a few times. V is TRBV12-3 or TRBV12-4 and J is TRBJ2-1; TRBD2 matches 10 bases. J gave up 8 bases and V 3 bases, and 7 bases lay outside the gene matches. This CDR3 region has 15 residues. CDR3 protein: CASSFGLAGDYEQFF. The CDR3 nucleotides read TGTGCCAGCAGTTTCGGGCTAGCGGGAGACTATGAGCAGTTCTTC.

Only a few counts were recorded for this clonotype. The chain has TRBV7-2 and TRBJ2-2, with 7 bases identical to TRBD2. Per germline, CDR1 SGHTA and CDR2 FQGNSA. The CDR3 loop spans 17 amino acids. J gave up 2 bases and V 5 bases, and 11 bases lay outside the gene matches. CDR3 residues: CASSLTPLAANTGELFF. CDR3 DNA: TGTGCCAGCAGCCTAACACCCCTAGCGGCTAACACCGGGGAGCTGTTTTTT.

The chain is built from TRBV24-1 and TRBJ2-2; TRBD1 matches 8 bases. In germline, CDR1 is KGHDR, CDR2 SFDVKD. The V gene end was trimmed by 4 bases and the J gene end by 1 base; junction bases not matched to a gene: 4. The CDR3 covers 16 residues. The CDR3 DNA sequence: TGTGCCACCAGTGACCAGGACAGGGAGAACACCGGGGAGCTGTTTTTT. Encoded protein: CATSDQDRENTGELFF.

The J gene is TRBJ2-4, the V gene TRBV30, with TRBD1 as a possible D gene (6 bases). Germline CDR1 GTSNPN, CDR2 SVGIG (reference sequence). Trimming removed 4 bases from V and 0 bases from J, with 22 bases in between. The CDR3 length is 18 residues. The CDR3 is CAWTPGGQFPVAKNIQYF. The CDR3 DNA reads TGTGCCTGGACCCCAGGCGGACAGTTCCCTGTAGCCAAAAACATTCAGTACTTC.

This clonotype was counted between two and nine times. The chain employs TRBV2 and TRBJ1-1; D unresolved. Trimming left V 3 bases short and J 2 bases short, with 10 bases between. Germline loops: CDR1 SNHLY, CDR2 FYNNEI. CDR3 length: 14 residues. CDR3 nucleotides: TGTGCCAGCAGTGATCCCGTAAAAAACACTGAAGCTTTCTTT. Translating gives CASSDPVKNTEAFF.

The rearrangement uses TRBV19 and TRBJ1-1, with D possibly being TRBD1 (6 bases). The CDR3 has 18 amino acids. Germline V lookup: CDR1 LNHDA, CDR2 SQIVND (reference sequence). Trimming stripped 5 bases from V and 3 bases from J, with 25 bases between. The CDR3 loop is CASSVHGQHVYGYTEAFF. In DNA, the CDR3 is TGTGCCAGTAGTGTCCACGGACAGCACGTTTACGGGTACACTGAAGCTTTCTTT.

J is TRBJ1-1 and V is TRBV27; perhaps TRBD1 as D (6 bases). The CDR3 spans 13 residues. Looked up from germline, CDR1 is MNHEY and CDR2 is SMNVEV (reference sequence). Trimming removed 7 bases at V and 3 bases at J, with 12 bases between. Here the CDR3 DNA reads TGTGCCAGCAAAGTAAAGGGGGACACTGAAGCTTTCTTT. It encodes CASKVKGDTEAFF.

V usage is TRBV27 and J usage is TRBJ1-5; the D gene is possibly TRBD1 (5 bases). V was clipped by 1 base and J by 1 base, with 11 bases between them. The CDR3 runs 16 residues. The germline V gene has CDR1 MNHEY and CDR2 SMNVEV (reference sequence). The DNA for the CDR3 is TGTGCCAGCAGTTTATTGGGACCCAAGAGCAATCAGCCCCAGCATTTT. It yields the protein CASSLLGPKSNQPQHF.

This clonotype was counted ten times or more. For the CDR3, the DNA is TGTGCCAGCAGCCATCTCACAGGGGCGGACTCCTACGAGCAGTACTTC. Translation: CASSHLTGADSYEQYF. This sequence joins TRBV7-2 and TRBJ2-7; 7 positions match TRBD1. Per germline, CDR1 SGHTA and CDR2 FQGNSA. CDR3 size: 16 residues. V was pared by 5 bases and J by 0 bases, with 10 bases of the junction left unmatched.

Of note for this clonotype: This likely comes from a read error, as the CDR3 has no conserved phenylalanine or tryptophan at its end. The J gene is TRBJ2-4, the V gene TRBV28; D perhaps matches TRBD1 (6 bases). Deletions cut 4 bases from V and 0 bases from J, with 22 bases between. CDR1 and CDR2 from the germline V gene are MDHEN and SYDVKM. The CDR3 is 19 residues long. This CDR3 reads CASSSYVHRDTIAKNIQYL. Written as DNA, the CDR3 is TGTGCCAGCAGTTCATACGTCCACCGGGACACCATAGCCAAAAACATTCAGTACTTA.

This sequence joins TRBV15 and TRBJ1-4; unclear D gene. Germline values: CDR1 LNHNV, CDR2 YYDKDF (reference sequence). V was pared by 3 bases and J by 3 bases, with 17 bases between. CDR3 size: 17 residues. CDR3 coding DNA: TGTGCCACCAGCAGGGACCTAAGTGCAGGCCCTAATGAAAAACTGTTTTTT. Translating it yields CATSRDLSAGPNEKLFF.

This clonotype was observed a few times. This chain uses TRBV7-6 with TRBJ2-1; 11 bases align to TRBD1. The ends lost 4 bases at V and 8 bases at J; junction bases unmatched: 4. The CDR3 spans 14 residues. From germline, CDR1 is SGHVS and CDR2 FNYEAQ. The DNA for the CDR3 is TGTGCCAGCAGCTCCGGGACAGGGGGGGATGAGCAGTTCTTC. Translated, it gives CASSSGTGGDEQFF.

This sequence joins TRBV6-5 and TRBJ2-2, with TRBD1 as a possible D gene (8 bases). Germline V lookup: CDR1 MNHEY, CDR2 SVGAGI. This CDR3 spans 15 amino acids. The ends were cut back, 10 bases at V and 7 bases at J, with 22 bases in the middle. The CDR3 here is CANRPDREGVGELFF. The CDR3 DNA reads as TGTGCCAACAGACCGGACAGGGAGGGAGTCGGGGAGCTGTTTTTT.

This clonotype was detected only a few times. This chain joins TRBV12-3 or TRBV12-4 and TRBJ2-5, with D perhaps TRBD1 or TRBD2 (6 bases each). The CDR3 is 16 residues long. V was pared by 7 bases and J by 2 bases, with 20 bases between. DNA of the CDR3: TGTGCCAGCACCCTCGGGGTCGGGGGCCTACAAGAGACCCAGTACTTC. It encodes CASTLGVGGLQETQYF.

This rearrangement joins TRBV7-9 to TRBJ1-5; weak D call: TRBD1 (5 bases). V lost 1 base to trimming and J lost 2 bases, with 9 bases between them. CDR3 length: 15 amino acids. Germline CDR1 SEHNR, CDR2 FQNEAQ (reference sequence). The DNA of the CDR3 is TGTGCCAGCAGCTTAGGGGGGGTTGGCAATCAGCCCCAGCATTTT. It codes for CASSLGGVGNQPQHF.

This clonotype has ten or more counts. The chain combines TRBV10-3 with TRBJ2-3, with TRBD2 matching over 9 bases. V was clipped by 0 bases and J by 6 bases; unmatched bases: 10. The germline CDR1 and CDR2 sequences are ENHRY and SYGVKD. The CDR3 extends over 17 amino acids. The CDR3 is CAISESRSGGGGDTQYF. The CDR3 DNA reads as TGTGCCATCAGTGAGTCTCGTAGCGGGGGCGGCGGGGATACGCAGTATTTT.